The source of this TCR beta chain is a study of blood T cells in healthy people across ages. The overall study: Template switching picked up about one barcoded beta molecule for each two T cells. Broader study findings: Per-million-T-cell TCR beta diversity fell roughly linearly with age. Versus aged donors, long-lived donors had higher diversity and more naive CD4+ cells.

Looked up from germline, CDR1 is SEHNR and CDR2 is FQNEAQ (reference sequence). V lost 4 bases to trimming and J lost 3 bases; unmatched junction nucleotides: 10. The CDR3 contains 17 residues. Then a second PCR, running about 6 to 12 cycles, was carried out with a sample-barcoded 5' primer and a J-beta primer mix. Each CDR3 protein is one row after TCRdb ran MiXCR on the 5' RACE reads. Found here are roughly 1,500,000 distinct CDR3 sequences, roughly 45% of them singletons; the top ten hold around 8%. This clonotype occurred a few times. The antigen is undetermined. No fewer than 6 million PBMCs went into each sample.

J is TRBJ2-1 and V is TRBV7-9, with 9 bases fitting TRBD2. The sample comprised blood. The TCR sequence derives from a woman younger than 30 in good health. The CDR3 coding sequence is TGTGCCAGCAGCTCCCTCCCCTCTAGCGGGGTCTACAATGAGCAGTTCTTC. Encoded protein: CASSSLPSSGVYNEQFF.